This TCR beta chain was documented in a study of T-cell reconstitution after alpha-beta-depleted transplantation in children. General study results and limits: Expanded graft clones numbering several hundred reportedly gave rise to alpha-beta T cells about two months after transplant. A year post-transplant, T-cell counts and diversity derived mostly from newly produced T cells.

This clonotype was seen a few times. Its target is unknown. This CDR3 has 14 amino acids. Germline-derived CDR1 and CDR2 are ENHRY and SYGVKD. Trimming took 6 bases from V and 5 from J; bases not matched to a gene: 1. Unique molecular identifiers were used to barcode this TCRbeta library. One entry per CDR3 protein results from TCRdb running MiXCR on the PCR reads. The sample lists approximately 110,000 distinct CDR3 sequences, 23% occurring once. Material: PBMCs, mostly from graft donor cells, obtained 180 days after TCRalphabeta/CD19-depleted stem cell transplant. The chain carries TRBV10-3 and TRBJ1-6, with 10 bases identical to TRBD1. This TCR came from a male patient aged 2-15 years who had a stem cell transplant for chronic granulomatous disease, so the T cells may come from the graft donor. The CDR3 region has the DNA TGTGCCATCAGGGGGACAGGGGATAATTCACCCCTCCACTTT. Encoded protein: CAIRGTGDNSPLHF.